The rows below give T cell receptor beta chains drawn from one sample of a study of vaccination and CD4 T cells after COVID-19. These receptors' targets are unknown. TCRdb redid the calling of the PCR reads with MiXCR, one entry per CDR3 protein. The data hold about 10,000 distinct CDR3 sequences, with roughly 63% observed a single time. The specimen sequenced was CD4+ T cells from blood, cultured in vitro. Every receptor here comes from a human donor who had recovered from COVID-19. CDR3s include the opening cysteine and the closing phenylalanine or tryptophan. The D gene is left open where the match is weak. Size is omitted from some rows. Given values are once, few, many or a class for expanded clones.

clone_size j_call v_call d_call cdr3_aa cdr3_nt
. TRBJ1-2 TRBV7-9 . CASSLVMPDSRGYTF TGTGCCAGCAGCTTAGTGATGCCGGACAGCCGGGGCTACACCTTC
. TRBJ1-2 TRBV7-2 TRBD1 CASSLARTGGFGYTF TGTGCCAGCAGCTTAGCGCGGACAGGGGGTTTTGGCTACACCTTC
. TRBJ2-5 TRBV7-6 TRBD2 CASSLGLRGGETQYF TGTGCCAGCAGCTTGGGCTTGAGGGGAGGGGAGACCCAGTACTTC
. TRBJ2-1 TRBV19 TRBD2 CASSMPGVGLAGGEQFF TGTGCCAGTAGTATGCCGGGGGTCGGACTAGCGGGGGGTGAGCAGTTCTTC
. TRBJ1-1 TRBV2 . CASSERQTILEAFF TGTGCCAGCAGTGAGAGGCAGACGATCCTTGAAGCTTTCTTT
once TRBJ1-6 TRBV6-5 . CASSFQTGLDSPLHF TGTGCCAGCAGTTTTCAGACAGGTCTTGATTCACCCCTCCACTTT
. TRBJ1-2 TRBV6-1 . CASSTQGDGYTF TGTGCCAGCAGTACCCAGGGTGATGGCTACACCTTC
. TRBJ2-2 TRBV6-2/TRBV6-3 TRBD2 CASSPTRRLAGGTGELFF TGTGCCAGCAGTCCGACCCGGAGACTAGCGGGGGGCACCGGGGAGCTGTTTTTT
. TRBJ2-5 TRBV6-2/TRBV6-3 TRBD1 CASSYPGTAHETQYF TGTGCCAGCAGTTACCCCGGGACAGCGCACGAGACCCAGTACTTC
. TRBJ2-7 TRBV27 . CASSWAGPIPYEQYF TGTGCCAGCAGTTGGGCGGGACCAATACCCTACGAGCAGTACTTC
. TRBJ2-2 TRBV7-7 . CASSLDVGGELFF TGTGCTAGCAGCTTAGATGTCGGCGGGGAGCTGTTTTTT
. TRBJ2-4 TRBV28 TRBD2 CASSFPTWTSGTSIVKNIQYF TGTGCCAGCAGTTTCCCGACCTGGACGTCCGGGACTAGTATTGTCAAAAACATTCAGTACTTC
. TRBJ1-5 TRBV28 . CASSRANQPQHF TGTGCCAGCAGTCGGGCAAATCAGCCCCAGCATTTT
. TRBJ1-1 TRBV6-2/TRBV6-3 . CASRTRGELNTEAFF TGTGCCAGCAGGACCAGGGGAGAGTTGAACACTGAAGCTTTCTTT
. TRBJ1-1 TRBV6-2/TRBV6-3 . CASSLGTEAFF TGTGCCAGCAGTTTAGGCACTGAAGCTTTCTTT
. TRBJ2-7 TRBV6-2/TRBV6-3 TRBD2 CASRLAGGLTEQYF TGTGCCAGCAGACTAGCGGGAGGGCTTACCGAGCAGTACTTC
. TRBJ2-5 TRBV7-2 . CASSLSAVSETQYF TGTGCCAGCAGCTTATCGGCAGTATCAGAGACCCAGTACTTC
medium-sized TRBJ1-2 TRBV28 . CATYINYGYTF TGTGCCACCTACATTAACTATGGCTACACCTTC
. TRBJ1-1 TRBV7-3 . CASSSGTVAFF TGTGCCAGCAGCTCTGGGACTGTCGCTTTCTTT
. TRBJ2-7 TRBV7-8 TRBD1 CASSTRDRDYEQYF TGTGCCAGCAGCACAAGAGACAGGGACTACGAGCAGTACTTC
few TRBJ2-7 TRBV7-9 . CASSLKSYEQYF TGTGCCAGCAGCTTAAAGAGCTACGAGCAGTACTTC
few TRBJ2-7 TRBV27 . CASTDNRREQYF TGTGCCAGCACTGACAACCGCAGGGAGCAGTACTTC
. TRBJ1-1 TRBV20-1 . CSAAPGDRGDTEAFF TGCAGTGCTGCCCCGGGAGATAGGGGGGACACTGAAGCTTTCTTT
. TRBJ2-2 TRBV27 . CASRSLGQGRPGELFF TGTGCCAGCAGGAGTTTGGGCCAGGGAAGGCCCGGGGAGCTGTTTTTT
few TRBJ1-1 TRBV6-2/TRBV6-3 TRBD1 CAITRTGNTEAFF TGTGCCATTACCAGGACAGGGAACACTGAAGCTTTCTTT
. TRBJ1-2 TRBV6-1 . CASGGEGPIYGYTF TGTGCCAGCGGGGGGGAGGGCCCAATCTATGGCTACACCTTC
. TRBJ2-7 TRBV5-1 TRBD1 CASRGTGDAYEQYF TGCGCCAGCAGGGGGACAGGGGACGCCTACGAGCAGTACTTC
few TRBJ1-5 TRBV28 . CASRNHRSGSNQPQHF TGTGCCAGCAGGAACCACAGGTCGGGGAGCAATCAGCCCCAGCATTTT
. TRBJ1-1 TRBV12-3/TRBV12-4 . CASTETAFRAFF TGTGCCAGCACGGAGACAGCCTTTAGGGCTTTCTTT
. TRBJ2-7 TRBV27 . CASSPPGRIYEQYF TGTGCCAGCAGTCCCCCGGGACGGATTTACGAGCAGTACTTC
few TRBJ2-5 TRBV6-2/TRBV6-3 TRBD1 CASSYSAIGGPRETQYF TGTGCCAGCAGTTACTCGGCCATAGGGGGCCCCCGGGAGACCCAGTACTTC
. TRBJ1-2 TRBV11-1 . CASSNSAVYGYTF TGTGCCAGCAGCAACTCAGCCGTCTATGGCTACACCTTC
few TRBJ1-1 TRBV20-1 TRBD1 CSARVQGATEAFF TGCAGTGCTAGAGTACAGGGGGCCACTGAAGCTTTCTTT
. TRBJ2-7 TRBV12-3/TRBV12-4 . CASSPTLSYEQYF TGTGCCAGCAGTCCCACCCTCTCCTACGAGCAGTACTTC
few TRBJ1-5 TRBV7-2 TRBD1 CASSKGQGNQPQHF TGTGCCAGCAGCAAAGGACAGGGTAATCAGCCCCAGCATTTT
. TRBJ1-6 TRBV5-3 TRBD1 CASSLDREYSPLHF TGTGCCAGCAGCTTGGACAGGGAATATTCACCCCTCCACTTT
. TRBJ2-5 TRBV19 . CASSISQAETQYF TGTGCCAGTAGTATAAGCCAGGCGGAGACCCAGTACTTC
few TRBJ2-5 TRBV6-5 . CASSYGAGRYQETQYF TGTGCCAGCAGTTACGGGGCGGGGCGGTACCAAGAGACCCAGTACTTC
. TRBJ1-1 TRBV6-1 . CASRRTVNTEAFF TGTGCCAGCAGAAGGACAGTGAACACTGAAGCTTTCTTT
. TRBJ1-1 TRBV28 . CASSLGGGNTEAFF TGTGCCAGCAGTTTGGGTGGGGGAAACACTGAAGCTTTCTTT
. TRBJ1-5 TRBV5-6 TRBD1 CASSPGTGDSNQPQHF TGTGCCAGCAGCCCCGGGACAGGTGATAGCAATCAGCCCCAGCATTTT
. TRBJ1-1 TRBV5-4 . CASSLTGVGTEAFF TGTGCCAGCAGCTTGACAGGTGTAGGCACTGAAGCTTTCTTT
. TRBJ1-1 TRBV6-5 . CASSYGQRNTEAFF TGTGCCAGCAGTTACGGGCAGAGGAACACTGAAGCTTTCTTT
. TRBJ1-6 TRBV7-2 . CASSYGGQSNSPLHF TGTGCCAGCAGTTATGGAGGACAGAGCAATTCACCCCTCCACTTT
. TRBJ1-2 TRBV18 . CASSPRDGYGYTF TGTGCCAGCTCACCCCGGGACGGATATGGCTACACCTTC
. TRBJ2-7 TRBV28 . CASSFGGQSSYEQYF TGTGCCAGCAGTTTCGGGGGACAGAGCTCCTACGAGCAGTACTTC
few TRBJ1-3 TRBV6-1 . CAAGSRSGNTIYF TGTGCCGCGGGCTCCCGCTCTGGAAACACCATATATTTT
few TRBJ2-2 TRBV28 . CASSLRGLTGELFF TGTGCCAGCAGTTTACGCGGCCTCACCGGGGAGCTGTTTTTT
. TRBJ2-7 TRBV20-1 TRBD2 CSAPGRGGRSYEQYF TGCAGTGCTCCCGGGCGCGGGGGGCGCTCCTACGAGCAGTACTTC